One and the same sample provided the 21 T cell receptor beta chains below, sequenced in a study of regulatory T cells in long-lasting Graves disease. In building TCR beta libraries, iRepertoire HTBI primers were used together with Arm-PCR of CDR3 regions. One entry per CDR3 protein, called by TCRdb with MiXCR from the multiplex PCR reads. Of approximately 470,000 distinct CDR3 sequences listed, 15% to 20% were seen once; the top ten hold over 9%. Time point specified: newly diagnosed GD, antithyroid drugs for less than 3 months. Scientists built the TCR library using RNA that was extracted from PBMCs. The data also belong to a second study, concerning T cells in Graves' hyperthyroidism and ophthalmopathy.

Sequenced material: peripheral blood mononuclear cells (PBMCs), taken at new diagnosis, from a patient treated with antithyroid drugs. All receptors come from a man aged 35 to 55 with Graves disease.

V usage is TRBV7-8 and J usage is TRBJ1-2, with D possibly being TRBD1 (5 bases). CDR3 length equals 14 residues. Deletions cut 3 bases from V and 4 bases from J, with 12 bases between. In germline, CDR1 is SGHVS, CDR2 FQNEAQ. The CDR3 here is CASSFNGQGYGYTF. For the CDR3, the DNA is TGTGCCAGCAGCTTCAATGGGCAGGGCTATGGCTACACCTTC.

The rearrangement joins TRBV4-1 to TRBJ1-1, with D unclear. Germline values: CDR1 MGHRA, CDR2 YSYEKL. The CDR3 runs 15 residues. Trimming removed 1 base from V and 1 base from J, with 10 bases in between. This CDR3 is CASSQGRRPNTEAFF. The CDR3 region has the DNA TGCGCCAGCAGCCAAGGTAGGCGTCCGAACACTGAAGCTTTCTTT.

A remark on this clonotype: A much larger clone sits a single nucleotide away, making a read error possible. The CDR3 nucleotides are TGTGCCAGCAGCTTACTCCCTAGCGGGAGCTCCTACAATAAGCAGTTCTTC. This sequence encodes CASSLLPSGSSYNKQFF. The rearrangement joins TRBV7-9 to TRBJ2-1; 10 positions match TRBD2. CDR1 is SEHNR, CDR2 FQNEAQ, per germline (reference sequence). The CDR3 totals 17 residues.

Concerning this clonotype itself: A much larger clone differs by one base, so this may be a read error. The genes are TRBV3-1 and TRBJ2-7, with a tentative D call TRBD2 (6 bases). Germline V CDR1 and CDR2: LGHDT, YNNKEL (reference sequence). Trimming removed 0 bases at V and 6 bases at J, with 15 bases between. This CDR3 is built from 15 residues. For the CDR3, the DNA is TGTGCCAGCAGCCAAGACGGGACTCCGGGACGCGAGCAGTACTTC. This codes for CASSQDGTPGREQYF.

On this clonotype itself: A read error may be the cause here, since a much bigger clone is one base away. V is TRBV2 and J is TRBJ2-7; 7 bases fit TRBD1. The CDR3 has 16 amino acids. Germline V gives CDR1 SNHLY, CDR2 FYNNEI. CDR3 in DNA: TGTGCCAGCAGTGCCTCAGGGACAGCAGCCCACTACGAGCAGTGCTTC. It translates to CASSASGTAAHYEQCF.

V gene TRBV6-1 combines with J gene TRBJ1-5; the match to TRBD1 covers 7 bases. The J segment lost 2 bases and the V segment lost 8 bases, leaving 9 bases of the junction unmatched. CDR1 MNHNS and CDR2 SASEGT come from the germline V gene. This CDR3 contains 15 residues. As DNA, the CDR3 is TGTGCCAGCGAAGGGGGACAGTCGGGCAATCAGCCCCAGCATTTT. Protein product: CASEGGQSGNQPQHF.

This clonotype has at least ten counts. The rearrangement uses TRBV28 and TRBJ2-5; D gene unclear. The CDR3 is 15 residues long. Germline V CDR1 and CDR2: MDHEN, SYDVKM. Trimming shortened V by 5 bases and J by 1 base, and 14 bases separated the two germline ends. DNA for the CDR3: TGTGCCAGCAGTCCTACTCCCATATCCCAAGAGACCCAGTACTTC. Amino acids: CASSPTPISQETQYF.

This clonotype was seen ten or more times. This chain joins TRBV11-2 and TRBJ1-1; the D gene is possibly TRBD1 (5 bases). V lost 2 bases and J lost 0, with 16 bases in between. CDR1 is SGHAT, CDR2 FQNNGV, per germline. The length of the CDR3 is 17 residues. The CDR3 sequence is CASSLLLADSLNTEAFF. The CDR3 bases are TGTGCCAGCAGCTTACTTTTGGCTGACAGTTTGAACACTGAAGCTTTCTTT. Combining the CDR3 with reference TRBV11-2 and TRBJ1-1 gives the whole variable domain EAGVAQSPRYKIIEKRQSVAFWCNPISGHATLYWYQQILGQGPKLLIQFQNNGVVDDSQLPKDRFSAERLKGVDSTLKIQPAKLEDSAVYLCASSLLLADSLNTEAFFGQGTRLTVV.

This clonotype was counted at least ten times. This rearrangement joins TRBV6-1 to TRBJ2-1; D may match TRBD1 or TRBD2 (12 bases each). V was pared by 6 bases and J by 4 bases, with 31 bases between. The CDR3 has 20 residues. Germline V gene sequence: CDR1 MNHNS, CDR2 SASEGT. This chain's CDR3 is CASRKPGQGATSGSYNEQFF. The DNA of the CDR3 is TGTGCCAGCAGGAAACCGGGACAGGGGGCGACTAGCGGGAGTTACAATGAGCAGTTCTTC.

This clonotype was seen ten or more times. This chain connects TRBV6-5 to TRBJ2-7, with TRBD2 identical over 12 bases. Germline V gene sequence: CDR1 MNHEY, CDR2 SVGAGI. J gave up 3 bases and V 0 bases, and 3 bases lay outside the gene matches. The CDR3 is made up of 16 amino acids. CDR3 DNA sequence: TGTGCCAGCAGTTACTCAAGACTAGCGGGAGTCTACGAGCAGTACTTC. This codes for CASSYSRLAGVYEQYF.

This clonotype has a count of ten or more. V usage is TRBV5-1 and J usage is TRBJ2-7; 12 nucleotides match TRBD2. V lost 4 bases and J lost 0; bases outside the gene matches: 5. Germline V CDR1 and CDR2: SGHRS, YFSETQ. The CDR3 spans 16 residues. The CDR3 loop reads CASSARTSGASYEQYF. The CDR3 DNA follows: TGCGCCAGCAGCGCCCGGACTAGCGGGGCCTCCTACGAGCAGTACTTC.

This clonotype has only a few counts. The rearrangement uses TRBV7-3 and TRBJ2-3, with D perhaps being TRBD1 or TRBD2 (6 bases each). V was trimmed by 5 bases and J by 2 bases, leaving 14 bases between them. The CDR3 contains 15 residues. Germline-derived CDR1 and CDR2 are SGHTA and FQGTGA. The CDR3 DNA reads as TGTGCCAGCAGCCCCCTAGGGGGGTTCACAGATACGCAGTATTTT. It yields the protein CASSPLGGFTDTQYF. Drawing the rest from reference TRBV7-3 and TRBJ2-3, the complete variable domain is GAGVSQTPSNKVTEKGKYVELRCDPISGHTALYWYRQSLGQGPEFLIYFQGTGAADDSGLPNDRFFAVRPEGSVSTLKIQRTERGDSAVYLCASSPLGGFTDTQYFGPGTRLTVL.

The chain recombines TRBV19 with TRBJ1-5; D is perhaps TRBD1 (5 bases). Trimming took 5 bases from V and 7 from J, leaving 12 bases between them. The V gene's germline CDR1 is LNHDA and CDR2 SQIVND (reference sequence). The CDR3 sequence is 13 residues long. The DNA of the CDR3 is TGTGCCAGTAGTCGGGACGGGGTCCAGCCCCAGCATTTT. Encoded protein: CASSRDGVQPQHF. Full variable domain (remainder filled in from reference TRBV19 and TRBJ1-5): DGGITQSPKYLFRKEGQNVTLSCEQNLNHDAMYWYRQDPGQGLRLIYYSQIVNDFQKGDIAEGYSVSREKKESFPLTVTSAQKNPTAFYLCASSRDGVQPQHFGDGTRLSIL.

This clonotype has just a few counts. The junction departs from germline at one end; a sequencing error may be responsible. The chain uses TRBV7-9 and TRBJ1-2; D gene unclear. Germline values: CDR1 SEHNR, CDR2 FQNEAQ (reference sequence). CDR3 size: 12 residues. DNA for the CDR3: TGTGCCAGCAGCTTAGTAGGCCTTGGCTACATCTTC. Its protein product is CASSLVGLGYIF.

This clonotype came up a few times. The chain joins TRBV4-1 to TRBJ2-5; the D is unclear. This CDR3 spans 12 amino acids. Germline V gives CDR1 MGHRA, CDR2 YSYEKL. Trimming took 1 base from V and 5 from J, leaving 5 bases between them. As DNA, the CDR3 is TGCGCCAGCAGCCAAGTATACGAGACCCAGTACTTC. It codes for CASSQVYETQYF.

J is TRBJ2-3 and V is TRBV5-6, with D possibly matching TRBD2 (5 bases). The CDR3 is 14 amino acids. Per the germline V gene, CDR1 is SGHDT and CDR2 is YYEEEE. The V gene lost 2 bases and the J gene lost 6 bases, with 13 bases spanning the gap. Here the CDR3 DNA reads TGTGCCAGCAGCTTCCGGACTCGCCACGATACGCAGTATTTT. It is translated as CASSFRTRHDTQYF. Filled out from reference TRBV5-6 and TRBJ2-3, the complete variable domain reads DAGVTQSPTHLIKTRGQQVTLRCSPKSGHDTVSWYQQALGQGPQFIFQYYEEEERQRGNFPDRFSGHQFPNYSSELNVNALLLGDSALYLCASSFRTRHDTQYFGPGTRLTVL.

The rearrangement joins TRBV30 to TRBJ1-1; possible D gene TRBD1, 6 bases. The CDR3 is 13 residues long. Trimming removed 7 bases at V and 6 bases at J, with 18 bases between. Germline CDR1 GTSNPN, CDR2 SVGIG (reference sequence). CDR3 nucleotides: TGTGCCTACAGCAAAGGGGGGCGGCCTGAAGCTTTCTTT. Translation gives CAYSKGGRPEAFF.

In this sample, this clonotype turned up many times. The chain combines TRBV7-2 with TRBJ2-1; 8 bases line up with TRBD2. Germline CDR1 SGHTA, CDR2 FQGNSA. There are 16 residues in the CDR3. The V gene end was trimmed by 0 bases and the J gene end by 2 bases; junction bases not matched to a gene: 3. CDR3 sequence reads: CASSLAEREPYNEQFF. CDR3 coding DNA: TGTGCCAGCAGCTTAGCCGAGCGGGAGCCCTACAATGAGCAGTTCTTC.

In its sample, this clonotype was seen a few times. The chain recombines TRBV20-1 with TRBJ1-2; D unresolved. Germline CDR1 is DFQATT and CDR2 is SNEGSKA (reference sequence). The CDR3 has 13 amino acids. Trimming took 2 bases from V and 3 from J, leaving 10 bases between them. The CDR3 DNA is TGCAGTGCTAGACAAACTACTCACTATGGCTACACCTTC. Its translation is CSARQTTHYGYTF.

This clonotype was counted at least ten times. The V call is TRBV5-1, the J call TRBJ2-7, with 12 positions matching TRBD2. The CDR3 extends over 20 amino acids. V shed 3 bases and J 2 bases; nucleotides not matched to a gene: 18. Germline assignment: CDR1 SGHRS and CDR2 YFSETQ. The CDR3 region is CASSSGQMGLAGGRAYEQYF. The CDR3 region has the DNA TGCGCCAGCAGCTCCGGCCAAATGGGACTAGCGGGCGGCCGGGCCTACGAGCAGTACTTC.

The sample holds many counts of this clonotype. This chain joins TRBV20-1 and TRBJ1-5; D is perhaps TRBD1 (5 bases). Germline lookup yields CDR1 DFQATT and CDR2 SNEGSKA (reference sequence). The CDR3 runs to 12 residues. V was shortened by 3 bases and J by 7 bases, with 10 bases between the two germline ends. The CDR3, as DNA: TGCAGTGCTAGGGGGGGGACCCAGCCCCAGCATTTT. Translated: CSARGGTQPQHF.